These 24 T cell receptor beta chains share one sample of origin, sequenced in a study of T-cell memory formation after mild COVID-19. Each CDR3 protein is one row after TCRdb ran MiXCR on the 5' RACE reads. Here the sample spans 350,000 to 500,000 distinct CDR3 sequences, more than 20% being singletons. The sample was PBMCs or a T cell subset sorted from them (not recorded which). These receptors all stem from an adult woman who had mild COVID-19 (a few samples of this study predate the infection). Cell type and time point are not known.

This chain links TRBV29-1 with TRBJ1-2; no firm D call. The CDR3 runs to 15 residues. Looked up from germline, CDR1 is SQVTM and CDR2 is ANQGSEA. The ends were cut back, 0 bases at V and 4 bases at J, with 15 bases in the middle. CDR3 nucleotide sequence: TGCAGCGTTGAAGAAGGTCACACCCGGGGCTATGGCTACACCTTC. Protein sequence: CSVEEGHTRGYGYTF.

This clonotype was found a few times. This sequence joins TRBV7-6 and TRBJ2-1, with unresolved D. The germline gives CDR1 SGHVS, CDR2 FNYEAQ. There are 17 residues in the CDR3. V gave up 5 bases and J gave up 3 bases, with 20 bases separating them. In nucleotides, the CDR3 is TGTGCCAGCAGCCTATACGGGCGATCCGGATTCTACAATGAGCAGTTCTTC. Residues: CASSLYGRSGFYNEQFF.

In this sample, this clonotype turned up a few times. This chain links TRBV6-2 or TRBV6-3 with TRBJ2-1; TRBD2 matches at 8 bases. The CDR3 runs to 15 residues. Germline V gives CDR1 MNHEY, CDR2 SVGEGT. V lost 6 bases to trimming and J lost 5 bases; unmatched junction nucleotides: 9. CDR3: CASRPRGGRDNEQFF. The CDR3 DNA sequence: TGTGCCAGCAGACCTCGGGGGGGCCGCGACAATGAGCAGTTCTTC.

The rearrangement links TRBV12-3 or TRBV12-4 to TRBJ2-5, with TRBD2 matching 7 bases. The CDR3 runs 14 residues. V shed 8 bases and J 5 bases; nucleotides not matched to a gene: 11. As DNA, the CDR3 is TGTGCCAGCTGGGGGGGATCGCCGGCGGAGACCCAGTACTTC. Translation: CASWGGSPAETQYF.

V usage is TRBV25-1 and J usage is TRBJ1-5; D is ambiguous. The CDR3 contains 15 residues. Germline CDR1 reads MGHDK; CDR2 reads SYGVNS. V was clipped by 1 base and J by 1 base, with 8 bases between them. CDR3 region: CASSEFGESNQPQHF. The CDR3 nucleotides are TGTGCCAGCAGTGAATTTGGGGAAAGCAATCAGCCCCAGCATTTT.

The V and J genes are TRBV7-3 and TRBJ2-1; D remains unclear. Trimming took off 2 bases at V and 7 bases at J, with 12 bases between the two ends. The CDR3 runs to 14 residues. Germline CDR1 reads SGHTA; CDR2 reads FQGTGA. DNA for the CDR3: TGTGCCAGCAGCTTAGTACCGCTGGCGAATGAGCAGTTCTTC. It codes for CASSLVPLANEQFF.

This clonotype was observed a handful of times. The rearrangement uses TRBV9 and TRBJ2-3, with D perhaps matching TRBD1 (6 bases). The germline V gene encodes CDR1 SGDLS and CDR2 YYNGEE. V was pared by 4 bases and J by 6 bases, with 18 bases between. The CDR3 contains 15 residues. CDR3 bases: TGTGCCAGCAGCCTCCTCGGACTTGGGGGCGATACGCAGTATTTT. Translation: CASSLLGLGGDTQYF.

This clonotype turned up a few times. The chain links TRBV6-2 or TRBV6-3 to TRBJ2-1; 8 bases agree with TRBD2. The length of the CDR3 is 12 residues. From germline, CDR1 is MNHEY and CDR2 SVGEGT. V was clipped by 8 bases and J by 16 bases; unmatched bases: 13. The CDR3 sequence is CASREPQTSVFF. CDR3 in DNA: TGTGCCAGCCGGGAACCTCAGACTAGCGTCTTCTTC.

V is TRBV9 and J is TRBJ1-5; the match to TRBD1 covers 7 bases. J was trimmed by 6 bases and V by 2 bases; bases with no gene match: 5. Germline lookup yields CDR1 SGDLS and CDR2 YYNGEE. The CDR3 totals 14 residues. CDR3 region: CASSVTGIIQPQHF. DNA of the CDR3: TGTGCCAGCAGCGTGACAGGGATTATTCAGCCCCAGCATTTT.

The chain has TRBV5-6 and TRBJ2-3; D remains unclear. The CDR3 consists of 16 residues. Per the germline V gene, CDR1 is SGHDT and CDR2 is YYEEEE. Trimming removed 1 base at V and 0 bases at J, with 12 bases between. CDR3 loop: CASSLKRYSSTDTQYF. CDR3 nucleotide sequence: TGTGCCAGCAGCTTGAAGAGGTATTCTAGCACAGATACGCAGTATTTT.

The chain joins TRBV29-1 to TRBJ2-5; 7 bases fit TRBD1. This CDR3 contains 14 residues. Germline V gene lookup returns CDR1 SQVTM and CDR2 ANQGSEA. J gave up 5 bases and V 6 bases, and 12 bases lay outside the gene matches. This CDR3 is CSVMAGTVLETQYF. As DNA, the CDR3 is TGCAGCGTCATGGCCGGGACAGTCCTGGAGACCCAGTACTTC. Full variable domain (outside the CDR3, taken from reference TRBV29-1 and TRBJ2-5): SAVISQKPSRDICQRGTSLTIQCQVDSQVTMMFWYRQQPGQSLTLIATANQGSEATYESGFVIDKFPISRPNLTFSTLTVSNMSPEDSSIYLCSVMAGTVLETQYFGPGTRLLVL.

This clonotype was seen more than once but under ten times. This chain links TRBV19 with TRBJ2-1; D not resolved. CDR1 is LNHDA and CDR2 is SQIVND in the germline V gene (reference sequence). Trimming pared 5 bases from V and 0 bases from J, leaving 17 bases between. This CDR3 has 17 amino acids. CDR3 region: CASSWSPDPGSYNEQFF. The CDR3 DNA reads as TGTGCCAGTAGTTGGTCGCCGGACCCCGGCTCCTACAATGAGCAGTTCTTC. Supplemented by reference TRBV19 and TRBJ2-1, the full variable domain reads DGGITQSPKYLFRKEGQNVTLSCEQNLNHDAMYWYRQDPGQGLRLIYYSQIVNDFQKGDIAEGYSVSREKKESFPLTVTSAQKNPTAFYLCASSWSPDPGSYNEQFFGPGTRLTVL.

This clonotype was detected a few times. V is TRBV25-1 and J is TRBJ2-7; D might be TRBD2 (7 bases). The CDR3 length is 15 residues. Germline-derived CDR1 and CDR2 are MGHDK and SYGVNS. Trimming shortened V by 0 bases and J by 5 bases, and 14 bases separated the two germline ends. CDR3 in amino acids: CASSEYRGGADEQYF. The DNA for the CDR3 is TGTGCCAGCAGTGAATATCGTGGGGGGGCGGACGAGCAGTACTTC.

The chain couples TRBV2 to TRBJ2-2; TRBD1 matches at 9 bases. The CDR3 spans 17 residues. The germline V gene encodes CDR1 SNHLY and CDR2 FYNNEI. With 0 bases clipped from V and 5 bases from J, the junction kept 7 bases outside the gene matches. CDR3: CASSEAQDRGGTGELFF. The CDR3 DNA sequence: TGTGCCAGCAGTGAAGCGCAGGACAGGGGAGGAACCGGGGAGCTGTTTTTT.

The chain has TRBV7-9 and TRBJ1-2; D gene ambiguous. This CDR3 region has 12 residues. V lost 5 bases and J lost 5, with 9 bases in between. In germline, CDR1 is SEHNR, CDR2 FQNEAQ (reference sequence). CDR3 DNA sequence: TGTGCCAGCAGCCGTGACACTTATGGCTACACCTTC. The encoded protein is CASSRDTYGYTF.

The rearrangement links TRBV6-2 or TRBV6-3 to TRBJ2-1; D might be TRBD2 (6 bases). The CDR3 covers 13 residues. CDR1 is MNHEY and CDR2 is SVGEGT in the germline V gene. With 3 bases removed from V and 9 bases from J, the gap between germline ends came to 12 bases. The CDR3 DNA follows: TGTGCCAGCAGTTATACGGGAGCGGGTGAGCAGTTCTTC. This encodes CASSYTGAGEQFF.

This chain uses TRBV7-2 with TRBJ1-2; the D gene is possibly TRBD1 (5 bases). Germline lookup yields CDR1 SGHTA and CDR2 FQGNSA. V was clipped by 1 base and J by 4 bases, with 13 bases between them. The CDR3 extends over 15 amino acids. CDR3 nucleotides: TGTGCCAGCAGCTTAGGGCGGGGGGGAGGCTATGGCTACACCTTC. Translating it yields CASSLGRGGGYGYTF.

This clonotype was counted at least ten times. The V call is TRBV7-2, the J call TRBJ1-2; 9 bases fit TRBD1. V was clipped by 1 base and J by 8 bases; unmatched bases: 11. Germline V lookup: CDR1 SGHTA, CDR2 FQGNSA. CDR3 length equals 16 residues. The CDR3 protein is CASSLGTGTGNSGYTF. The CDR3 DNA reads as TGTGCCAGCAGCTTAGGGACCGGGACAGGGAACTCCGGCTACACCTTC.

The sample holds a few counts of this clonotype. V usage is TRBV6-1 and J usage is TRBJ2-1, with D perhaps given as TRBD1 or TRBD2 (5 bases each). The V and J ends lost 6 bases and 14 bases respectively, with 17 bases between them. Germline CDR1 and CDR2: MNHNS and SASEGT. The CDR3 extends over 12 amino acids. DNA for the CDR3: TGTGCCAGCAGCGAAAGGGGCGGGTTGAAGTTCTTC. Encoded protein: CASSERGGLKFF.

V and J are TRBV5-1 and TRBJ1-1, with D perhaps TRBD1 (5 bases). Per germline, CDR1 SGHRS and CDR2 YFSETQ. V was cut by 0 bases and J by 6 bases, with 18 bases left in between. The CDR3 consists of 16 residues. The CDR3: CASSLAAVGLGAEAFF. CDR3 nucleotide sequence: TGCGCCAGCAGCTTGGCCGCCGTAGGTTTGGGGGCTGAAGCTTTCTTT.

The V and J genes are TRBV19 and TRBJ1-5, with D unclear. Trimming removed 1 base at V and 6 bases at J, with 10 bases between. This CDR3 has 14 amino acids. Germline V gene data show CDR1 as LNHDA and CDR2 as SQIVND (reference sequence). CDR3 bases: TGTGCCAGTAGTATAGCCGCGGGTGGTCAGCCCCAGCATTTT. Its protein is CASSIAAGGQPQHF.

CDR3 loop: CASSSRQGTGANVLTF. DNA of the CDR3: TGTGCCAGCAGCTCCCGACAGGGAACTGGGGCCAACGTCCTGACTTTC. This rearrangement joins TRBV7-3 to TRBJ2-6; TRBD1 matches at 7 bases. The V segment lost 4 bases and the J segment 2 bases; nucleotides outside the gene matches: 5. Germline V lookup: CDR1 SGHTA, CDR2 FQGTGA. The CDR3 extends over 16 amino acids.

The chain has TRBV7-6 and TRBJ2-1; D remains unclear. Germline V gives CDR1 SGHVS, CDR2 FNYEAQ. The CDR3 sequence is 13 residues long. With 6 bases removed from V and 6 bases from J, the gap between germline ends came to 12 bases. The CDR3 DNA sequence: TGTGCCAGCAGTGACCCTAGTAGCAATGAGCAGTTCTTC. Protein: CASSDPSSNEQFF.

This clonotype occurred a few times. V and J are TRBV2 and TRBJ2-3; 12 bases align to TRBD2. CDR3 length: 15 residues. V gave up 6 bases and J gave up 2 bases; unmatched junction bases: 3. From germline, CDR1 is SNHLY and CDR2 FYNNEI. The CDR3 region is CASSGTSGYTDTQYF. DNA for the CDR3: TGTGCCAGCAGCGGGACTAGCGGGTACACAGATACGCAGTATTTT.